This is a list of T cell receptor beta chains from one sample in a study of blood T cell repertoires in COVID-19. Assay: immunoSEQ multiplex PCR; the TCRdb copy retains only in-frame clones and omits some. The data hold approximately 200,000 clones, with about 91% observed a single time. Sequenced input: PBMCs or T cells enriched from blood (not recorded which). These receptors were collected from a man aged 18 to 29 with acute COVID-19. The CDR3 runs from the conserved cysteine through the conserved F or W. A D gene is named only where the DNA matches it firmly. The size field is filled for only some rows; it gives once, few, many or a size class.

>-|-|TRBV24-1|TRBJ1-2
TGTGCCACCCTCTCCACAGGGACCTTC
CATLSTGTF
>-|-|TRBV28|TRBJ1-5
TGTGCCAGCAGTTCTGGGGGGGACAATCAGCCCCAGCATTTT
CASSSGGDNQPQHF
>once|TRBD2|TRBV5-6|TRBJ2-1
TGTGCCAGCAGGCCGGGACTAGCTGTTAATGAGCAGTTCTTC
CASRPGLAVNEQFF
>once|-|TRBV12-3/TRBV12-4|TRBJ1-4
TGTGCCAGCAGTAAGGGACACCGCAAAAAACTGTTTTTT
CASSKGHRKKLFF
>-|TRBD2|TRBV11-2|TRBJ2-5
TGTGCCAGCAGCCCGGTCGGGGGGGAGACCCAGTACTTC
CASSPVGGETQYF
>-|-|TRBV7-9|TRBJ1-2
TGTGCCAGCAGCTTAGGGGGCGGCGGCGGCTACACCTTC
CASSLGGGGGYTF
>-|TRBD1|TRBV6-5|TRBJ2-7
TGTGCCAGCAGCCTAGGGACAGGTTTGAACGAGCAGTACTTC
CASSLGTGLNEQYF
>few|-|TRBV6-5|TRBJ1-2
TGTGCCAGCAGTCGTGGGGAGAACTATGGCTACACCTTC
CASSRGENYGYTF
>once|TRBD2|TRBV4-2|TRBJ2-2
TGTGCCAGCAGCCAAGATCCCGGGACTAGCGGTACCGGGGAGCTGTTTTTT
CASSQDPGTSGTGELFF
>-|-|TRBV10-3|TRBJ2-1
TGTGCCATCAGGCTCCGGGACTCTTCCTACAATGAGCAGTTCTTC
CAIRLRDSSYNEQFF
>-|TRBD1|TRBV4-3|TRBJ1-2
TGCGCCAGCAGCCAAGCCGGGACAGGGAACTATGGCTACACCTTC
CASSQAGTGNYGYTF
>-|-|TRBV28|TRBJ1-1
TGTGCCAGCAGTTTACCCACAGGGATAGGCACTGAAGCTTTCTTT
CASSLPTGIGTEAFF
>-|TRBD1|TRBV5-4|TRBJ2-7
TGTGCCAGCAGCTTGGCCGCTCAGGGGGTTGGCTACCGAACCTACGAGCAGTACTTC
CASSLAAQGVGYRTYEQYF
>-|-|TRBV11-3|TRBJ1-4
TGTGCCAGCGGGGGAGGGAATGAAAAACTGTTTTTT
CASGGGNEKLFF
>-|-|TRBV5-1|TRBJ2-3
TGCGCCAGCAGCTTGGGGGACAATACAGATACGCAGTATTTT
CASSLGDNTDTQYF
>once|-|TRBV7-9|TRBJ2-2
TGTGCCAGCAGCTTAGGAGGCGGGACCGGGGAGCTGTTTTTT
CASSLGGGTGELFF
>-|TRBD1|TRBV7-9|TRBJ2-3
TGTGCCAGCAGGCCACGACAGGGGGCAACCACAGATACGCAGTATTTT
CASRPRQGATTDTQYF
>-|TRBD2|TRBV12-5|TRBJ2-1
TGTGCTAGTGGTTCTCTAGCGGGAGGACACTACAATGAGCAGTTCTTC
CASGSLAGGHYNEQFF
>once|TRBD2|TRBV28|TRBJ2-2
TGTGCCAGCAGGCCTAGCGGGAGTGGAGCCGGGGAGCTGTTTTTT
CASRPSGSGAGELFF
>-|-|TRBV19|TRBJ1-3
TGTGCCAGTAGTACAGGGATATCTGGAAACACCATATATTTT
CASSTGISGNTIYF